The 26 T cell receptor beta chains presented below share a single source sample, sequenced in a study of T cell responses to AZD1222 COVID-19 vaccine. The assay was immunoSEQ multiplex PCR, and TCRdb's table has in-frame clones only and misses some. The sample carries under 70,000 clones, 80% to 90% recorded once. Sequences were derived from peripheral blood, sampled on day 0 of AZD1222 vaccination. The source of these receptors is an adult in good health.

The rearrangement uses TRBV6-5 and TRBJ1-1; 8 bases map to TRBD1. V was pared by 6 bases and J by 4 bases, with 4 bases of the junction left unmatched. This CDR3 has 13 residues. Germline V gene sequence: CDR1 MNHEY, CDR2 SVGAGI. The CDR3 sequence is CASRTDRVTEAFF. CDR3 DNA: TGTGCCAGCAGGACGGACAGGGTCACTGAAGCTTTCTTT.

V is TRBV30 and J is TRBJ1-1; a possible D gene is TRBD1 (5 bases). Germline V gene data show CDR1 as GTSNPN and CDR2 as SVGIG (reference sequence). The V end lost 5 bases, the J end lost 7 bases, and 14 bases lay between the germline ends. This CDR3 region has 12 residues. CDR3 residues: CAWSTVWGEAFF. CDR3 sequence (DNA): TGTGCCTGGTCGACAGTGTGGGGTGAAGCTTTCTTT.

The V and J genes are TRBV2 and TRBJ2-2; D is unclear. With 2 bases removed from V and 1 base from J, the gap between germline ends came to 8 bases. Germline lookup yields CDR1 SNHLY and CDR2 FYNNEI. The CDR3 sequence is 15 residues long. DNA for the CDR3: TGTGCCAGCAGTGAATTACGGGTGAACACCGGGGAGCTGTTTTTT. This translates into CASSELRVNTGELFF.

The chain carries TRBV11-2 and TRBJ2-1; tentative D call: TRBD1 (6 bases). Trimming stripped 3 bases from V and 2 bases from J, with 17 bases between. This CDR3 is built from 17 residues. Looked up from germline, CDR1 is SGHAT and CDR2 is FQNNGV. The CDR3 loop is CASSFGTGTPPYNEQFF. The CDR3 DNA reads TGTGCCAGCAGCTTCGGTACCGGGACACCTCCCTACAATGAGCAGTTCTTC.

V usage is TRBV12-5 and J usage is TRBJ2-6; D is undetermined. Germline values: CDR1 LGHNT, CDR2 FRNRAP. The CDR3 spans 13 residues. V was clipped by 5 bases and J by 1 base, with 3 bases between them. The CDR3 bases are TGTGCTAGTGGTGCTTCTGGGGCCAACGTCCTGACTTTC. Residues: CASGASGANVLTF.

The J gene is TRBJ2-3, the V gene TRBV19; D is unclear. CDR1 is LNHDA and CDR2 is SQIVND in the germline V gene (reference sequence). The germline V and J ends were trimmed by 4 bases and 2 bases, with 13 bases remaining between them. The CDR3 has 15 amino acids. CDR3 coding DNA: TGTGCCAGTAGTAAAGGATACGGTAACACAGATACGCAGTATTTT. This codes for CASSKGYGNTDTQYF. Combining the CDR3 with reference TRBV19 and TRBJ2-3 gives the whole variable domain DGGITQSPKYLFRKEGQNVTLSCEQNLNHDAMYWYRQDPGQGLRLIYYSQIVNDFQKGDIAEGYSVSREKKESFPLTVTSAQKNPTAFYLCASSKGYGNTDTQYFGPGTRLTVL.

This chain connects TRBV2 to TRBJ2-5; D is perhaps TRBD1 (6 bases). Germline loops: CDR1 SNHLY, CDR2 FYNNEI. Trimming cost V 6 bases and J 7 bases, with 6 bases left between them. CDR3 length equals 10 residues. The chain's CDR3 is CASRGATQYF. CDR3 DNA sequence: TGTGCCAGCAGGGGGGCGACCCAGTACTTC. The full variable domain, with the rest looked up from reference TRBV2 and TRBJ2-5, is EPEVTQTPSHQVTQMGQEVILRCVPISNHLYFYWYRQILGQKVEFLVSFYNNEISEKSEIFDDQFSVERPDGSNFTLKIRSTKLEDSAMYFCASRGATQYFGPGTRLLVL.

The chain combines TRBV15 with TRBJ1-3, with D possibly matching TRBD1 (5 bases). CDR1 LNHNV and CDR2 YYDKDF come from the germline V gene (reference sequence). V was trimmed by 0 bases and J by 2 bases, leaving 8 bases between them. The CDR3 spans 15 residues. The DNA of the CDR3 is TGTGCCACCAGCAGAGATGGAGGGGCTGGAAACACCATATATTTT. It encodes CATSRDGGAGNTIYF.

This chain links TRBV6-1 with TRBJ1-1; unclear D gene. There are 14 residues in the CDR3. Germline V gives CDR1 MNHNS, CDR2 SASEGT. The germline V and J ends were trimmed by 2 bases and 4 bases, with 11 bases remaining between them. For the CDR3, the DNA is TGTGCCAGCAGTGAAATGGGCCGAGGCACTGAAGCTTTCTTT. This codes for CASSEMGRGTEAFF.

The chain has TRBV4-1 and TRBJ1-2; 8 positions agree with TRBD1. J lost 1 base, V lost 4 bases, and 14 bases had no gene match. There are 18 residues in the CDR3. Germline CDR1 MGHRA, CDR2 YSYEKL. The CDR3 DNA reads TGCGCCAGCAGCCCAAGATTCGGAACAGGGGGGTTTAACTATGGCTACACCTTC. It translates to CASSPRFGTGGFNYGYTF.

This sequence joins TRBV7-3 and TRBJ2-5; no clear D. V lost 0 bases and J 8 bases, leaving 13 bases between the germline ends. Germline V gene sequence: CDR1 SGHTA, CDR2 FQGTGA. The CDR3 is 14 amino acids. This CDR3 is CASSLTHSSLTQYF. The CDR3 bases are TGTGCCAGCAGCTTAACCCACAGCTCCCTTACCCAGTACTTC.

The chain combines TRBV4-1 with TRBJ1-2; 7 bases agree with TRBD1. The CDR3 has 15 amino acids. Germline-derived CDR1 and CDR2 are MGHRA and YSYEKL. With V trimmed by 3 bases and J by 2 bases, 6 bases remained unmatched. CDR3 nucleotide sequence: TGCGCCAGCAGCCACCCCTCACAGGGGAACTATGGCTACACCTTC. As protein: CASSHPSQGNYGYTF.

This clone was recorded a few times. Other nucleotide sequences in the sample specify the same CDR3. The V call is TRBV5-1, the J call TRBJ1-2; D not resolved. V lost 0 bases and J lost 3, with 6 bases in between. This CDR3 is built from 13 residues. Per germline, CDR1 SGHRS and CDR2 YFSETQ. The CDR3 DNA is TGCGCCAGCAGCTTGGACGGGGACTATGGCTACACCTTC. As protein: CASSLDGDYGYTF.

Turning to this clone: Other DNA sequences in the same sample also yield this CDR3. This chain uses TRBV25-1 with TRBJ2-1; 10 positions match TRBD2. Trimming at V came to 4 bases and at J to 5 bases, leaving 5 bases not matched to a gene. CDR3 length: 15 residues. The germline V gene encodes CDR1 MGHDK and CDR2 SYGVNS. The CDR3 spells CASSGGLASHNEQFF. The CDR3 coding sequence is TGTGCCAGCAGTGGGGGACTAGCGTCTCACAATGAGCAGTTCTTC.

V usage is TRBV29-1 and J usage is TRBJ2-1, with 8 positions matching TRBD2. The CDR3 consists of 15 residues. Germline CDR1 and CDR2: SQVTM and ANQGSEA. The trim removed 4 bases at V and 3 bases at J, leaving 8 bases unmatched. The CDR3 is CSVAFGLAYYNEQFF. The CDR3 DNA sequence: TGCAGCGTTGCCTTCGGACTAGCCTACTACAATGAGCAGTTCTTC.

The rearrangement uses TRBV28 and TRBJ1-4, with TRBD1 matching over 9 bases. This CDR3 comprises 15 residues. V trimming: 3 bases; J trimming: 5 bases; junction bases outside the gene matches: 4. Germline assignment: CDR1 MDHEN and CDR2 SYDVKM. CDR3 coding DNA: TGTGCCAGCAGTTTGCCCGGGACAGGGAATGAAAAACTGTTTTTT. Translating gives CASSLPGTGNEKLFF.

V and J are TRBV5-1 and TRBJ1-4; D unclear. Trimming cost V 3 bases and J 0 bases, with 9 bases left between them. Germline assignment: CDR1 SGHRS and CDR2 YFSETQ. The CDR3 length is 15 residues. CDR3 nucleotides: TGCGCCAGCAGCTGGGCCGGGACAACTAATGAAAAACTGTTTTTT. Amino acids: CASSWAGTTNEKLFF. Looking up the rest from reference TRBV5-1 and TRBJ1-4 gives the full variable domain: KAGVTQTPRYLIKTRGQQVTLSCSPISGHRSVSWYQQTPGQGLQFLFEYFSETQRNKGNFPGRFSGRQFSNSRSEMNVSTLELGDSALYLCASSWAGTTNEKLFFGSGTQLSVL.

The chain uses TRBV7-8 and TRBJ2-3; a weak D match, TRBD2 (6 bases). Per germline, CDR1 SGHVS and CDR2 FQNEAQ. CDR3 size: 14 residues. V lost 5 bases and J lost 2, with 11 bases in between. The CDR3 DNA is TGTGCCAGCAGCGTTAGCGGCCACACAGATACGCAGTATTTT. As protein: CASSVSGHTDTQYF. The full variable domain, its missing parts supplied by reference TRBV7-8 and TRBJ2-3, is GAGVSQSPRYKVAKRGQDVALRCDPISGHVSLFWYQQALGQGPEFLTYFQNEAQLDKSGLPSDRFFAERPEGSVSTLKIQRTQQEDSAVYLCASSVSGHTDTQYFGPGTRLTVL.

CDR3 DNA: TGTGCCAGCAGCTCGACTCGGGGGGTTCCGGGGAATGAGGGGACTGAAGCTTTCTTT. Its protein product is CASSSTRGVPGNEGTEAFF. The rearrangement joins TRBV11-2 to TRBJ1-1; perhaps TRBD1 as D (5 bases). Between the trimmed V and J ends, which lost 4 bases and 5 bases, there was a span of 29 bases. In germline, CDR1 is SGHAT, CDR2 FQNNGV. This CDR3 contains 19 residues.

This clone was counted a single time. The chain links TRBV19 to TRBJ2-2, with D possibly matching TRBD2 (5 bases). The germline V gene has CDR1 LNHDA and CDR2 SQIVND (reference sequence). The CDR3 length is 15 residues. Trimming cost V 2 bases and J 1 base, with 8 bases left between them. In nucleotides, the CDR3 is TGTGCCAGTAGTATATGGAGCGGGAACACCGGGGAGCTGTTTTTT. Translation: CASSIWSGNTGELFF.

This clone appeared a few times. V usage is TRBV4-2 and J usage is TRBJ1-6, with a weak D call TRBD1 (6 bases). The germline V gene has CDR1 LGHNA and CDR2 YNFKEQ. V dropped 1 base and J dropped 4 bases, with 14 bases sitting between them. CDR3 length: 17 residues. The CDR3 region is CASSQAAQGDYNSPLHF. CDR3 nucleotide sequence: TGTGCCAGCAGCCAAGCCGCACAGGGCGATTATAATTCACCCCTCCACTTT.

The V call is TRBV9, the J call TRBJ2-1; 11 nucleotides line up with TRBD2. The V and J ends lost 3 bases and 9 bases, in that order; junction bases with no gene match: 8. Germline lookup yields CDR1 SGDLS and CDR2 YYNGEE. CDR3 size: 15 residues. The CDR3 loop is CASSATRLAGTEQFF. The CDR3 nucleotides read TGTGCCAGCAGCGCAACCCGACTAGCGGGAACTGAGCAGTTCTTC.

The V gene is TRBV7-7, the J gene TRBJ2-7; D possibly corresponds to TRBD2 (6 bases). CDR3 length equals 15 residues. Germline V gene sequence: CDR1 SSHAT, CDR2 FNYEAQ (reference sequence). Deletions cut 2 bases from V and 3 bases from J, with 14 bases between. The DNA for the CDR3 is TGTGCCAGCAGCTTAAGGGACTCCGCGAACTACGAGCAGTACTTC. Amino acids: CASSLRDSANYEQYF.

This chain connects TRBV19 to TRBJ1-5, with D possibly matching TRBD1 (5 bases). Trimming shortened V by 6 bases and J by 6 bases, and 15 bases separated the two germline ends. The CDR3 is 14 amino acids. Germline V gives CDR1 LNHDA, CDR2 SQIVND (reference sequence). The chain's CDR3 is CASSQPRGGQPQHF. The CDR3 DNA reads TGTGCCAGTAGCCAGCCGCGGGGGGGTCAGCCCCAGCATTTT.

The V and J genes are TRBV28 and TRBJ1-4; TRBD1 matches 8 bases. Germline values: CDR1 MDHEN, CDR2 SYDVKM. This CDR3 has 15 amino acids. The trim removed 2 bases at V and 8 bases at J, leaving 7 bases unmatched. The CDR3 protein is CASSLPTGGGEKLFF. In nucleotides, the CDR3 is TGTGCCAGCAGTTTACCCACAGGGGGGGGAGAAAAACTGTTTTTT.

The rearrangement links TRBV5-1 to TRBJ1-6, with D tentatively TRBD1 (5 bases). The CDR3 has 16 residues. The germline V gene encodes CDR1 SGHRS and CDR2 YFSETQ. The ends were cut back, 0 bases at V and 9 bases at J, with 16 bases in the middle. In nucleotides, the CDR3 is TGCGCCAGCAGCTTGGGGGTCGTAGCAGGGAGTTCACCCCTCCACTTT. Its protein product is CASSLGVVAGSSPLHF.